The present T cell receptor (beta chain) was sequenced within a study of T-cell reconstitution after alpha-beta-depleted transplantation in children. General study points: Roughly two months post-transplant, alpha-beta T cells reportedly originated from several hundred graft clones that had expanded.

A TCRbeta library incorporating unique molecular identifiers was prepared. TCRdb reprocessed the PCR reads with MiXCR, giving one entry per CDR3 protein. The table shows over 450,000 distinct CDR3 sequences, with under 12% occurring only once. This clonotype was seen repeatedly, ten times or more. The target antigen is unknown. Germline trimming cut 3 bases from V and 4 bases from J; bases unmatched to any gene: 11. The V gene's germline CDR1 is ENHRY and CDR2 SYGVKD. The CDR3 loop spans 16 amino acids. Sequencing was performed on PBMCs, taken before TCRalphabeta/CD19-depleted stem cell transplant. This sequence originates from a child younger than 10 with inherited bone marrow failure, due to receive a stem cell transplant. The V gene is TRBV10-3, the J gene TRBJ2-7, with TRBD2 matching 8 bases. CDR3 region: CAISESGSLSMYEQYF. The CDR3 nucleotides are TGTGCCATCAGTGAAAGCGGGAGTCTATCTATGTACGAGCAGTACTTC.